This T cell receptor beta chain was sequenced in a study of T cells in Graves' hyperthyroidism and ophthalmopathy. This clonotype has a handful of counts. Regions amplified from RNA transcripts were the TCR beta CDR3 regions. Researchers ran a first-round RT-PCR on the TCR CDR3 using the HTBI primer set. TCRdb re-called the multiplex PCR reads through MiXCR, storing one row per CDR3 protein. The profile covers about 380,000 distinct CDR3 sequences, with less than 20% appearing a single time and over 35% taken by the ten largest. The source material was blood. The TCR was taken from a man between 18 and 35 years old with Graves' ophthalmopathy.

The CDR3 sequence is CATSDLSGPRDNEQFF. For the CDR3, the DNA is TGTGCCACCAGTGATTTGTCGGGACCGCGCGACAATGAGCAGTTCTTC. The gene calls are TRBV24-1 and TRBJ2-1; either TRBD1 or TRBD2 may supply D (5 bases each). This CDR3 is 16 amino acids long. The germline CDR1 and CDR2 sequences are KGHDR and SFDVKD. Between the trimmed V and J ends, which lost 0 bases and 5 bases, there was a span of 13 bases.